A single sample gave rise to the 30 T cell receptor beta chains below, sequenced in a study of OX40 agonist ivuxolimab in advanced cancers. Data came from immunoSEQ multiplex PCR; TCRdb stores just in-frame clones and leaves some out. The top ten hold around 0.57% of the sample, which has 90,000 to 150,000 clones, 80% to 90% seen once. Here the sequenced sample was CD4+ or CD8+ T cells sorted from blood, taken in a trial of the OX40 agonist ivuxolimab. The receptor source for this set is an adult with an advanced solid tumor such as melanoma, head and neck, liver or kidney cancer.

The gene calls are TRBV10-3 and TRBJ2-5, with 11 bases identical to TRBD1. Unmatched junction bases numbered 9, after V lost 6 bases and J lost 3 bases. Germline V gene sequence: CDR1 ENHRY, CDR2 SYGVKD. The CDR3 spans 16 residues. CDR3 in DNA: TGTGCCATCAGCGATACAGGGACAGGGGGGAAAGAGACCCAGTACTTC. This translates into CAISDTGTGGKETQYF.

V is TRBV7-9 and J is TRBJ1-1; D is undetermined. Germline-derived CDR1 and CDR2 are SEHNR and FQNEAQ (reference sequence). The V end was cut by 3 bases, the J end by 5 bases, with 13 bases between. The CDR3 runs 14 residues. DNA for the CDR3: TGTGCCAGCAGCTTTAACACGGGGAGTACTGAAGCTTTCTTT. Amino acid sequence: CASSFNTGSTEAFF.

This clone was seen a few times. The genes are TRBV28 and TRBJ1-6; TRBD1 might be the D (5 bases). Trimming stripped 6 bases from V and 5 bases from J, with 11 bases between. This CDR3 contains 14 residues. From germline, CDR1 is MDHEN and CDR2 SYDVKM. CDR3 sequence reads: CASSSGTNNSPLHF. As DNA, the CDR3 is TGTGCCAGCAGCTCCGGGACCAATAATTCACCCCTCCACTTT.

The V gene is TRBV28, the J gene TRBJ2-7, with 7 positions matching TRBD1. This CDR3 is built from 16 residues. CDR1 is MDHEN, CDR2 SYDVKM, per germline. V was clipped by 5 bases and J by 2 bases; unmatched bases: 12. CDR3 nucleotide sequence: TGTGCCAGCAGTCTAGGGGCCGGGACAGTAACCTACGAGCAGTACTTC. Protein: CASSLGAGTVTYEQYF.

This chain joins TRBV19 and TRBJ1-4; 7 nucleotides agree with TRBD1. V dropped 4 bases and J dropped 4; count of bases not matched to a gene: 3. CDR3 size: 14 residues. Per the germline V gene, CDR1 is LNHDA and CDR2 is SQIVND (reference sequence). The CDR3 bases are TGTGCCAGTAGTAAACCAGGGGGTAATGAAAAACTGTTTTTT. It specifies CASSKPGGNEKLFF.

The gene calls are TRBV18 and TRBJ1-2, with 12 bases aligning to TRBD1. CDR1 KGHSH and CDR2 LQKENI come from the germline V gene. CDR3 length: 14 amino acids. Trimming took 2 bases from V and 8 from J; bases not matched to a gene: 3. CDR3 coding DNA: TGTGCCAGCTCACCAAGGGACAGGGGGCAAGGCTACACCTTC. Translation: CASSPRDRGQGYTF. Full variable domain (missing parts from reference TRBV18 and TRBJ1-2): NAGVMQNPRHLVRRRGQEARLRCSPMKGHSHVYWYRQLPEEGLKFMVYLQKENIIDESGMPKERFSAEFPKEGPSILRIQQVVRGDSAAYFCASSPRDRGQGYTFGSGTRLTVV.

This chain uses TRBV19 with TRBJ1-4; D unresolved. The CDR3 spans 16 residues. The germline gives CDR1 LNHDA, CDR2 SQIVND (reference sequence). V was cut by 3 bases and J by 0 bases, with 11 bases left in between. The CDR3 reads CASSIVGSATNEKLFF. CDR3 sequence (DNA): TGTGCCAGTAGTATTGTGGGGTCTGCAACTAATGAAAAACTGTTTTTT. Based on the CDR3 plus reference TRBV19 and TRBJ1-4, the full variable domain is DGGITQSPKYLFRKEGQNVTLSCEQNLNHDAMYWYRQDPGQGLRLIYYSQIVNDFQKGDIAEGYSVSREKKESFPLTVTSAQKNPTAFYLCASSIVGSATNEKLFFGSGTQLSVL.

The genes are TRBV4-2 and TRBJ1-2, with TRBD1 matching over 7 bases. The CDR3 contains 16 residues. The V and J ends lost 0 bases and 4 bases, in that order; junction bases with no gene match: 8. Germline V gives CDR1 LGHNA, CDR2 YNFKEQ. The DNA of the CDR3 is TGTGCCAGCAGCCAAGAGGGGCAGGGGGGTAGCTATGGCTACACCTTC. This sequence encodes CASSQEGQGGSYGYTF.

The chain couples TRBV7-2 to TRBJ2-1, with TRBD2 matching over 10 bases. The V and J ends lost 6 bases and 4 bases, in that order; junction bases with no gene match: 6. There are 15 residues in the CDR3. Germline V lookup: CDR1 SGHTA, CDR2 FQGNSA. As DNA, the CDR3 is TGTGCCAGCAGTCGGCTAGCGGGGGTATACAATGAGCAGTTCTTC. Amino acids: CASSRLAGVYNEQFF. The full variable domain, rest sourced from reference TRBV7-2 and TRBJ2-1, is GAGVSQSPSNKVTEKGKDVELRCDPISGHTALYWYRQSLGQGLEFLIYFQGNSAPDKSGLPSDRFSAERTGGSVSTLTIQRTQQEDSAVYLCASSRLAGVYNEQFFGPGTRLTVL.

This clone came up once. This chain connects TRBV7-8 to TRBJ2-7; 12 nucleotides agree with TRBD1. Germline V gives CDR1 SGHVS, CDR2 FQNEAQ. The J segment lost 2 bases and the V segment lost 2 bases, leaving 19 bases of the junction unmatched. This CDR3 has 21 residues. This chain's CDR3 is CASSLQLGQGAHYLKPYEQYF. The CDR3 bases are TGTGCCAGCAGCTTACAATTGGGACAGGGGGCCCACTACCTGAAACCCTACGAGCAGTACTTC. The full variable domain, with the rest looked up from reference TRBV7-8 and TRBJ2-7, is GAGVSQSPRYKVAKRGQDVALRCDPISGHVSLFWYQQALGQGPEFLTYFQNEAQLDKSGLPSDRFFAERPEGSVSTLKIQRTQQEDSAVYLCASSLQLGQGAHYLKPYEQYFGPGTRLTVT.

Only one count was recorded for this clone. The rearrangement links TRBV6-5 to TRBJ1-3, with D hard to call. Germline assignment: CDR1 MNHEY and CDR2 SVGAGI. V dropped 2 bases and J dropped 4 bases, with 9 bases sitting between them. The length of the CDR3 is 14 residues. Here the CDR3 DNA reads TGTGCCAGCAGTTACACCGGGGTCGGAAACACCATATATTTT. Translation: CASSYTGVGNTIYF.

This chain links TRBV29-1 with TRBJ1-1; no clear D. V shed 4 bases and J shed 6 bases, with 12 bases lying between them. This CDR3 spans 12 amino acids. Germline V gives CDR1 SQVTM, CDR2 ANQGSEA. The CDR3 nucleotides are TGCAGCGTTGTTCGTCAGGATTCTGAAGCTTTCTTT. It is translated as CSVVRQDSEAFF. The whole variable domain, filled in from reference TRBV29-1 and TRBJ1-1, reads SAVISQKPSRDICQRGTSLTIQCQVDSQVTMMFWYRQQPGQSLTLIATANQGSEATYESGFVIDKFPISRPNLTFSTLTVSNMSPEDSSIYLCSVVRQDSEAFFGQGTRLTVV.

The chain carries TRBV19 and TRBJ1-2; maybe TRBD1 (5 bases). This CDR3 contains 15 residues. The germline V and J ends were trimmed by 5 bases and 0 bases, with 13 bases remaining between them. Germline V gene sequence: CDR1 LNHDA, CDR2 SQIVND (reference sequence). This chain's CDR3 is CASSPGIRANYGYTF. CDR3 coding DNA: TGTGCCAGTAGTCCAGGGATTCGAGCTAACTATGGCTACACCTTC.

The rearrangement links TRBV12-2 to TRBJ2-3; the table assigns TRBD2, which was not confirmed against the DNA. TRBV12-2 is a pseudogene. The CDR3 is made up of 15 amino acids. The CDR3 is CASRLPRSVTDTQYF. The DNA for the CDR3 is TGTGCAAGTCGCTTACCGCGATCGGTCACAGATACGCAGTATTTT.

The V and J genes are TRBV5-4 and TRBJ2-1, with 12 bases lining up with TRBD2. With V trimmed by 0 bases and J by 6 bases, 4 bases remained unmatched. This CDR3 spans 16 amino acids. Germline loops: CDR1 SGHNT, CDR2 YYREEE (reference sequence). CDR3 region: CASSLASSGGGNEQFF. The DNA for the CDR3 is TGTGCCAGCAGCTTGGCGTCTAGCGGGGGGGGCAATGAGCAGTTCTTC.

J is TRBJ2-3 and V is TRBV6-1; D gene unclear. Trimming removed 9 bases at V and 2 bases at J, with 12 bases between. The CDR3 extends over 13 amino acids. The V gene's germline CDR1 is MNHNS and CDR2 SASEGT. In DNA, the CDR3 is TGTGCCAGTTCGTTACAGCTCACAGATACGCAGTATTTT. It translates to CASSLQLTDTQYF.

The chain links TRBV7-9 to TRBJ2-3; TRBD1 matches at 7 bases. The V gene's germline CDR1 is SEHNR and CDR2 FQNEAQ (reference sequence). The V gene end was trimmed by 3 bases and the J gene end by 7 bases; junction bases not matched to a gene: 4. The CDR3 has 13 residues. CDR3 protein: CASSLTGTNTQYF. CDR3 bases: TGTGCCAGCAGCTTGACAGGGACCAATACGCAGTATTTT.

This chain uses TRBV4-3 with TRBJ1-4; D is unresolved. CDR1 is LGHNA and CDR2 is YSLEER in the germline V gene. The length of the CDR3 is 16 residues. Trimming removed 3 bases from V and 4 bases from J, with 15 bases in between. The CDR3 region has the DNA TGCGCCAGCAGCCAGGGCGGGGTGACGCTTAATGAAAAACTGTTTTTT. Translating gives CASSQGGVTLNEKLFF.

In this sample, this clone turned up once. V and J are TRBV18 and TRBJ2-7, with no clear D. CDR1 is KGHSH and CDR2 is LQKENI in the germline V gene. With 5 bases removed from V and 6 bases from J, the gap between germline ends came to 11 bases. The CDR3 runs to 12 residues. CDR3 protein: CASSEYPSEQYF. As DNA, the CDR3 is TGTGCCAGCTCAGAATACCCAAGCGAGCAGTACTTC.

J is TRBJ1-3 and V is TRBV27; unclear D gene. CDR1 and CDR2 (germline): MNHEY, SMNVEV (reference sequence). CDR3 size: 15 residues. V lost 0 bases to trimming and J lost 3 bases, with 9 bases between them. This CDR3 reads CASSLSGHGGNTIYF. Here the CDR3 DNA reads TGTGCCAGCAGTTTATCAGGGCATGGTGGAAACACCATATATTTT.

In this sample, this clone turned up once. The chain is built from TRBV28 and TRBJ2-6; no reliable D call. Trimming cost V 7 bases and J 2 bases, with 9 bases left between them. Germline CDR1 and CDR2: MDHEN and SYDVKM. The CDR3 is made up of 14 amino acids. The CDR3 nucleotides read TGTGCCAGCATTTCAGGCCCTGGGGCCAACGTCCTGACTTTC. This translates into CASISGPGANVLTF.

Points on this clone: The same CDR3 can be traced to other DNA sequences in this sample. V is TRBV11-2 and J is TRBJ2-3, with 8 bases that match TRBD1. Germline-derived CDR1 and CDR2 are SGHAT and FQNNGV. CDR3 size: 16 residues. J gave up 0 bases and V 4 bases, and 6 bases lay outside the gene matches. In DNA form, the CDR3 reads TGTGCCAGCAGCTCCCGGACAGGGACAAGCACAGATACGCAGTATTTT. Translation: CASSSRTGTSTDTQYF.

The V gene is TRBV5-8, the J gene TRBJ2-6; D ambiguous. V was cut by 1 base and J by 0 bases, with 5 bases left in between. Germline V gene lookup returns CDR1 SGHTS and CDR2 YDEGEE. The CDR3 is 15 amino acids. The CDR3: CASSLWDSGANVLTF. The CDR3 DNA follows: TGTGCCAGCAGCTTGTGGGACTCTGGGGCCAACGTCCTGACTTTC.

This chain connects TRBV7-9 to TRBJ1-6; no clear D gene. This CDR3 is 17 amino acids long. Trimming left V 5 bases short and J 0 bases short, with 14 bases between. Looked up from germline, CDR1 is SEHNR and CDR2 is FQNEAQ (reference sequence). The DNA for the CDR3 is TGTGCCAGCAGCCCCCCGTCCCCGAGCTCCTATAATTCACCCCTCCACTTT. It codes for CASSPPSPSSYNSPLHF.

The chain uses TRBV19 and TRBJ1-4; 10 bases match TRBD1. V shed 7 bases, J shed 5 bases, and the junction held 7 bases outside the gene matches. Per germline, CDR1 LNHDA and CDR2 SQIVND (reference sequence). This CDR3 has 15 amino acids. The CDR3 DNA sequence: TGTGCCAGTAACGGGGCGGACAGGGGGAATGAAAAACTGTTTTTT. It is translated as CASNGADRGNEKLFF.

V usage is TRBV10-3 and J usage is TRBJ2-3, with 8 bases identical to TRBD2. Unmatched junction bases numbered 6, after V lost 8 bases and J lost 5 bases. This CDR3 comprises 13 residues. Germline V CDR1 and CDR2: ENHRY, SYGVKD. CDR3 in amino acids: CAIGTGGQDTQYF. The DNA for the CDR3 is TGTGCCATCGGAACGGGGGGGCAAGATACGCAGTATTTT.

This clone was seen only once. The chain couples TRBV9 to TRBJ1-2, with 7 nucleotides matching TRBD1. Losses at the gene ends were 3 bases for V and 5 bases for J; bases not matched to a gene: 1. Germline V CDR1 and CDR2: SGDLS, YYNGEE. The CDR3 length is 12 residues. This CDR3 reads CASSEQGYGYTF. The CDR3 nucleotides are TGTGCCAGCAGCGAACAGGGGTATGGCTACACCTTC.

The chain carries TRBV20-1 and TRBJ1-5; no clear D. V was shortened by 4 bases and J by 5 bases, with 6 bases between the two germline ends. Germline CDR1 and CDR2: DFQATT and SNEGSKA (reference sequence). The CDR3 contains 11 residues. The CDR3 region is CSATRDQPQHF. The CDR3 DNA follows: TGCAGTGCTACGAGGGATCAGCCCCAGCATTTT.

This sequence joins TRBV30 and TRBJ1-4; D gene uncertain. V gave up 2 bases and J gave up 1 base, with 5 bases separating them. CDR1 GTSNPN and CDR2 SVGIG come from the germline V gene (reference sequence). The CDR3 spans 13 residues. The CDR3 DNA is TGTGCCTGGAGTTGGGGAACTAATGAAAAACTGTTTTTT. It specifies CAWSWGTNEKLFF.

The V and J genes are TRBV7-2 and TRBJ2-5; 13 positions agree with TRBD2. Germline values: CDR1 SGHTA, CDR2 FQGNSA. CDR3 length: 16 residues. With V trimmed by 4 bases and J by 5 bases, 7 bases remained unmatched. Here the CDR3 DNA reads TGTGCCAGCAGCTCCGGACTAGCGGGGGTAGGGGAGACCCAGTACTTC. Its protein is CASSSGLAGVGETQYF. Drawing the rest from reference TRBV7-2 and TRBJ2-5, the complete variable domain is GAGVSQSPSNKVTEKGKDVELRCDPISGHTALYWYRQSLGQGLEFLIYFQGNSAPDKSGLPSDRFSAERTGGSVSTLTIQRTQQEDSAVYLCASSSGLAGVGETQYFGPGTRLLVL.